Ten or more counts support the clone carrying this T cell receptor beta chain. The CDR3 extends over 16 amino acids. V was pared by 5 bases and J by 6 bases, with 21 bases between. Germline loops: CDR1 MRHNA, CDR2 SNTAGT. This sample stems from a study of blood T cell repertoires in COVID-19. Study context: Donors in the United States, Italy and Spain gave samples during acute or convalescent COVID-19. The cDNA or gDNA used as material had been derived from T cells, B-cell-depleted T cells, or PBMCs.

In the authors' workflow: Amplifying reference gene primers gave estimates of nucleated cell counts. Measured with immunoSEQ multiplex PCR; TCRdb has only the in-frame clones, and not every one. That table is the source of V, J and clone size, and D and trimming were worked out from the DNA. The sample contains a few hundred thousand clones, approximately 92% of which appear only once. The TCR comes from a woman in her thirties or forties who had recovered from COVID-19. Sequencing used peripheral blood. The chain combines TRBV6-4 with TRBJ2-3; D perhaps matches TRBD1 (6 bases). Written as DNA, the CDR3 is TGTGCCAGCAGTAATCGACCGGGACAACCGACGGATACGCAGTATTTT. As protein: CASSNRPGQPTDTQYF.